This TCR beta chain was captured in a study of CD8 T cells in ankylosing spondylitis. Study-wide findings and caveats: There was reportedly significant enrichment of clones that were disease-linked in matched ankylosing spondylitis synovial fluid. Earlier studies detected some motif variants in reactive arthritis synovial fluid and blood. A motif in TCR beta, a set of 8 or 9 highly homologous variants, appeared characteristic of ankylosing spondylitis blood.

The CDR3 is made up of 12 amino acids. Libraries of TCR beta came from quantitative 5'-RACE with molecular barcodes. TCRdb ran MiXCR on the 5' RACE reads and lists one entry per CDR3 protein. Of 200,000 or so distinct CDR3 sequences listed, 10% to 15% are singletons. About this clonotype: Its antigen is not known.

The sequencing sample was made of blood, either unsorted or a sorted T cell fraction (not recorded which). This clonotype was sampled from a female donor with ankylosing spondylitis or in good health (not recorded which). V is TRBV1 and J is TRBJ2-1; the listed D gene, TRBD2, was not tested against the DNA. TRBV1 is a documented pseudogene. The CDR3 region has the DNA TGCGAGCCGAGGCGGGAGAACAATGAGCAGTTCTTC. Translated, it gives CEPRRENNEQFF.